What follows describes a single TCR beta chain. The data stem from a study of blood T cell repertoires in COVID-19. Study summary: Material from acute and convalescent COVID-19 was sourced from the United States, Italy and Spain. PBMCs, B-cell-depleted T cells, or T cells were the source of the cDNA or gDNA that made up the material.

Authors' analysis steps: It was from reference gene primer amplification that nucleated cell counts were estimated. Sequencing used immunoSEQ multiplex PCR; TCRdb keeps in-frame clones, though not all of them. Clonal size and the V and J genes are those of that table, whereas D and trimming came from the DNA. The profile shows some 38,000 clones, roughly 80% of them singletons. CDR3 length: 12 residues. V shed 7 bases and J 9 bases; nucleotides not matched to a gene: 5. Per the germline V gene, CDR1 is LNHDA and CDR2 is SQIVND (reference sequence). Sequenced material: peripheral blood. V and J are TRBV19 and TRBJ2-1; 8 nucleotides align to TRBD2. The TCR sequence derives from a man aged 55 to 70 in a cohort sampled during active COVID-19. CDR3 amino acids: CASKRELGEQFF. CDR3 DNA: TGTGCCAGTAAGCGGGAGCTCGGTGAGCAGTTCTTC.